This T cell receptor beta chain was observed in a study of tumor-infiltrating lymphocytes in primary liver carcinoma. About the research overall: The study reported T1-T3 N0M0 tumors spanning 4.2 to 10 cm.

General study points: Tumors carried a top-250-clone fraction significantly exceeding that of blood (p = 0.039). Roughly 7-25% of top clones, and no more, occurred in all five tumor regions.

From approximately 500 ng total RNA, TCR beta cDNA was generated with a primer in the constant region. A slightly modified ARM-PCR protocol with three nested multiplex PCR rounds produced these TCR beta libraries. Running 10 cycles apiece, the first two PCR rounds relied on TRBV1-TRBV30 forward primers together with a C-beta reverse primer. TCRdb recomputed calls from the multiplex PCR reads with MiXCR, one row per CDR3 protein. The repertoire holds roughly 100,000 distinct CDR3 sequences, with around 83% as singletons. This clonotype occurred once. The antigen remains undetermined. The DNA is omitted, as the CDR3 cannot be located on it reliably, and the CDR3 follows TCRdb's listing. Looked up from germline, CDR1 is SQVTM and CDR2 is ANQGSEA. The CDR3 totals 12 residues, both ends included. Extraction of RNA together with DNA used about 17-34 mg of unsorted bulk tissue. Sampling targeted five separate regions of each tumor, which included the tumor centre.

The sequencing input was liver tumor tissue from sampling region 3. Noted subset: tumor region T3, left-lateral pole. The receptor was isolated from a man aged 40-49 years with primary liver carcinoma and hepatitis B virus infection. The chain couples TRBV29-1 to TRBJ1-2; the DNA was not compared with TRBD1, the D call given in the table. CDR3 loop: CSVPGENYGCTF.